This is a list of T cell receptor beta chains from one sample in a study of OX40 agonist ivuxolimab in advanced cancers. The assay was immunoSEQ multiplex PCR, and TCRdb's table has in-frame clones only and misses some. The sample shows 70,000 or so clones, 85% to 90% of them seen only once. The specimen comprised CD4+ or CD8+ T cells sorted from blood, sampled in a trial of the OX40 agonist ivuxolimab. The receptors stem from an adult with an advanced solid tumor such as melanoma, head and neck, liver or kidney cancer. Each CDR3 is given with its conserved first and last residue. A D gene is named only where the DNA matches it firmly. Not every row has a clone size; where given, it reads once, few, many or a size class.

cdr3_length clone_size d_call j_call v_call cdr3_aa cdr3_nt
15 once . TRBJ2-1 TRBV28 CASHLGLGSYNEQFF TGTGCCAGCCATCTCGGGCTAGGGTCCTACAATGAGCAGTTCTTC
13 . . TRBJ2-1 TRBV7-2 CASSRGLANEQFF TGTGCCAGCAGCAGAGGACTGGCGAATGAGCAGTTCTTC
16 . TRBD1 TRBJ1-4 TRBV2 CASRGGRQGGNEKLFF TGTGCCAGCAGAGGGGGCCGGCAGGGCGGAAATGAAAAACTGTTTTTT
15 . . TRBJ2-2 TRBV9 CASSRGDLITGELFF TGTGCCAGCAGCCGGGGAGACTTGATCACCGGGGAGCTGTTTTTT
15 . TRBD1 TRBJ1-1 TRBV6-5 CASSLGQGMGTEAFF TGTGCCAGCAGTTTGGGACAGGGGATGGGCACTGAAGCTTTCTTT
15 . TRBD1 TRBJ1-1 TRBV2 CASSGQGGRSTEAFF TGTGCCAGCAGTGGACAGGGGGGAAGGAGCACTGAAGCTTTCTTT
17 . TRBD2 TRBJ2-1 TRBV5-6 CASSLIFLAGGYNEQFF TGTGCCAGCAGCTTGATTTTTCTAGCGGGGGGGTACAATGAGCAGTTCTTC
11 . . TRBJ2-3 TRBV20-1 CSASTGDTQYF TGCAGTGCCTCAACGGGAGATACGCAGTATTTT
13 few . TRBJ1-1 TRBV7-7 CASSKEWGTEAFF TGTGCCAGCAGCAAAGAGTGGGGCACTGAAGCTTTCTTT
15 . TRBD1 TRBJ2-7 TRBV4-1 CASSQERTGVYEQYF TGCGCCAGCAGCCAAGAGAGGACAGGGGTCTACGAGCAGTACTTC
19 once TRBD2 TRBJ2-1 TRBV9 CASSVEVRLAGGRVHEQFF TGTGCCAGCAGCGTAGAAGTCCGATTAGCGGGGGGTCGGGTACATGAGCAGTTCTTC
12 . . TRBJ2-1 TRBV10-2 CASRELGNEQFF TGCGCCAGCAGGGAGCTGGGGAATGAGCAGTTCTTC
12 . TRBD2 TRBJ2-7 TRBV18 CASSPSGGEQYF TGTGCCAGCTCACCATCGGGGGGCGAGCAGTACTTC
14 once . TRBJ1-1 TRBV5-1 CASSFTPMNTEAFF TGCGCCAGCAGCTTTACCCCAATGAACACTGAAGCTTTCTTT
12 . . TRBJ1-2 TRBV29-1 CSARAANYGYTF TGCAGCGCCCGGGCGGCCAACTATGGCTACACCTTC
14 . . TRBJ2-7 TRBV28 CASSIKTASYEQYF TGTGCCAGCAGCATCAAGACAGCCTCCTACGAGCAGTACTTC
15 . TRBD1 TRBJ2-5 TRBV13 CASSGRQGIGETQYF TGTGCCAGCAGCGGCCGACAGGGGATAGGAGAGACCCAGTACTTC
16 once . TRBJ2-3 TRBV15 CATSRDRGTSTDTQYF TGTGCCACCAGCAGAGATCGGGGGACCAGCACAGATACGCAGTATTTT
14 once . TRBJ2-1 TRBV5-5 CASSMDPFYNEQFF TGTGCCAGCAGCATGGACCCCTTCTACAATGAGCAGTTCTTC
16 . . TRBJ1-2 TRBV21-1 CASSYLGGINNYGYTF TGTGCCAGCAGCTATCTGGGGGGAATCAATAACTATGGCTACACCTTC
16 . TRBD2 TRBJ2-3 TRBV5-1 CASSLYTSGGVYTQYF TGCGCCAGCAGCCTGTACACTAGCGGGGGGGTATATACGCAGTATTTT
11 . . TRBJ2-1 TRBV2 CASSGGGEQFF TGTGCCAGCAGTGGCGGTGGAGAGCAGTTCTTC
16 once TRBD1 TRBJ1-1 TRBV14 CASSQDGQGARTEAFF TGTGCCAGCAGCCAAGATGGACAGGGGGCTAGAACTGAAGCTTTCTTT
14 . . TRBJ2-7 TRBV27 CASSGRGQSYEQYF TGTGCCAGCAGTGGGCGGGGACAGTCCTACGAGCAGTACTTC